The next 21 T cell receptor beta chains were all read from a single sample in a study of cytomegalovirus exposure and HLA in healthy donors. Sequenced by immunoSEQ multiplex PCR; TCRdb stores in-frame clones only, minus some. The sample yields a few hundred thousand clones, roughly 89% seen once. The sequencing input was PBMCs. Source of these receptors: a woman between 18 and 29 years old in good health and CMV-seronegative.

The chain is built from TRBV18 and TRBJ1-4; TRBD1 matches at 8 bases. The germline gives CDR1 KGHSH, CDR2 LQKENI. After removal of 4 bases from V and 5 bases from J, the junction contained 6 bases not matched to a gene. The CDR3 runs to 15 residues. CDR3 residues: CASSLPGQVNEKLFF. The CDR3 DNA reads TGTGCCAGCTCACTCCCGGGACAGGTGAATGAAAAACTGTTTTTT.

This chain joins TRBV6-6 and TRBJ1-2; 8 nucleotides align to TRBD1. There are 15 residues in the CDR3. The junction had 9 bases not matched to a gene; V was cut back by 7 bases and J by 2 bases. CDR1 is MNHNY and CDR2 is SVGAGI in the germline V gene (reference sequence). The CDR3 reads CASTTTGTGNYGYTF. CDR3 sequence (DNA): TGTGCCAGCACTACCACGGGGACAGGAAACTATGGCTACACCTTC.

A word on this clone: The sample holds other DNA sequences that translate to the same CDR3. The V gene is TRBV2, the J gene TRBJ2-5, with 7 positions matching TRBD1. V was clipped by 4 bases and J by 5 bases; unmatched bases: 1. The CDR3 sequence is 12 residues long. Germline V gene sequence: CDR1 SNHLY, CDR2 FYNNEI. In DNA form, the CDR3 reads TGTGCCAGCAGTGGACAGGGTGAGACCCAGTACTTC. Amino acids: CASSGQGETQYF.

This clone was picked up one time. The V gene is TRBV11-2, the J gene TRBJ1-2; TRBD1 matches 8 bases. V dropped 5 bases and J dropped 5; count of bases not matched to a gene: 7. This CDR3 has 14 amino acids. CDR1 SGHAT and CDR2 FQNNGV come from the germline V gene. DNA for the CDR3: TGTGCCAGCAGCCCGGGACAGGCCTATTATGGCTACACCTTC. It specifies CASSPGQAYYGYTF.

This clone was counted only a few times. The chain uses TRBV27 and TRBJ1-5, with D possibly matching TRBD1 (6 bases). Germline CDR1 MNHEY, CDR2 SMNVEV (reference sequence). This CDR3 contains 15 residues. Trimming removed 0 bases at V and 9 bases at J, with 15 bases between. The CDR3 protein is CASSLSRGMEAPQHF. In nucleotides, the CDR3 is TGTGCCAGCAGTTTATCGAGGGGGATGGAGGCGCCCCAGCATTTT.

The gene calls are TRBV29-1 and TRBJ2-3, with TRBD1 identical over 12 bases. Germline V gives CDR1 SQVTM, CDR2 ANQGSEA. The CDR3 runs to 17 residues. J lost 6 bases, V lost 3 bases, and 13 bases had no gene match. The CDR3 nucleotides are TGCAGCGTTGAGAATTTACCGGGACAGGGGGCGGGGGATACGCAGTATTTT. Translation: CSVENLPGQGAGDTQYF.

The J gene is TRBJ1-2, the V gene TRBV18, with a tentative D call TRBD1 (6 bases). V was trimmed by 3 bases and J by 0 bases, leaving 20 bases between them. Germline values: CDR1 KGHSH, CDR2 LQKENI. This CDR3 has 18 residues. CDR3 sequence (DNA): TGTGCCAGCTCACCTTTAAGTAGGGTTCGGACAGCTAACTATGGCTACACCTTC. Translating it yields CASSPLSRVRTANYGYTF.

This rearrangement joins TRBV27 to TRBJ2-3; 9 bases fit TRBD2. This CDR3 has 17 amino acids. Germline loops: CDR1 MNHEY, CDR2 SMNVEV (reference sequence). J gave up 3 bases and V 7 bases, and 14 bases lay outside the gene matches. The CDR3, as DNA: TGTGCCAGCATCTCTCCACCGGGGCGGGGGGGAACAGATACGCAGTATTTT. Residues: CASISPPGRGGTDTQYF.

With regard to this clone: This sample also contains other DNA sequences that code for the same CDR3. This rearrangement joins TRBV4-1 to TRBJ2-7; tentative D call: TRBD2 (7 bases). CDR3 length: 14 residues. The germline gives CDR1 MGHRA, CDR2 YSYEKL. V lost 0 bases and J lost 4, with 10 bases in between. CDR3 sequence reads: CASSQEGGPYEQYF. Written as DNA, the CDR3 is TGCGCCAGCAGCCAAGAGGGGGGGCCATACGAGCAGTACTTC.

This clone has a handful of counts. CDR3 protein: CSIRQGVLTDTQYF. As DNA, the CDR3 is TGCAGCATCAGACAGGGGGTGCTCACAGATACGCAGTATTTT. The chain couples TRBV29-1 to TRBJ2-3; 9 nucleotides align to TRBD1. Looked up from germline, CDR1 is SQVTM and CDR2 is ANQGSEA. CDR3 length: 14 amino acids. Trimming cost V 8 bases and J 2 bases; bases outside gene matches: 8.

The V call is TRBV7-8, the J call TRBJ1-4, with TRBD1 matching over 7 bases. The CDR3 has 15 residues. The germline V gene encodes CDR1 SGHVS and CDR2 FQNEAQ. The ends lost 5 bases at V and 5 bases at J; junction bases unmatched: 8. The CDR3 sequence: CASSTGTAQNEKLFF. The CDR3 nucleotides read TGTGCCAGCAGCACAGGGACAGCCCAAAATGAAAAACTGTTTTTT.

The CDR3 here is CAWSSTSVFTDTQYF. In DNA, the CDR3 is TGTGCCTGGAGTTCGACTAGCGTCTTCACAGATACGCAGTATTTT. The rearrangement links TRBV30 to TRBJ2-3, with 8 bases that match TRBD2. V lost 2 bases and J lost 2; bases outside the gene matches: 6. This CDR3 has 15 residues. CDR1 is GTSNPN and CDR2 is SVGIG in the germline V gene (reference sequence).

This chain uses TRBV2 with TRBJ2-5; 7 nucleotides match TRBD2. Trimming cost V 8 bases and J 3 bases; bases outside gene matches: 9. CDR3 length: 14 amino acids. CDR1 is SNHLY and CDR2 is FYNNEI in the germline V gene. Here the CDR3 reads CASGPGLPEETQYF. CDR3 bases: TGTGCCAGCGGTCCGGGACTACCGGAAGAGACCCAGTACTTC.

Only one count was recorded for this clone. The chain uses TRBV9 and TRBJ2-3, with D possibly matching TRBD2 (6 bases). V dropped 0 bases and J dropped 9 bases, with 8 bases sitting between them. The CDR3 contains 12 residues. Germline CDR1 and CDR2: SGDLS and YYNGEE. In nucleotides, the CDR3 is TGTGCCAGCAGCGTAGAGGCGGGAACGCAGTATTTT. Protein product: CASSVEAGTQYF.

This chain connects TRBV7-8 to TRBJ1-4, with TRBD1 matching 7 bases. CDR1 and CDR2 from the germline V gene are SGHVS and FQNEAQ. The trim removed 8 bases at V and 5 bases at J, leaving 14 bases unmatched. There are 16 residues in the CDR3. The CDR3, as DNA: TGTGCCAGCGAAAACCCCGGGACAGTCCCAAATGAAAAACTGTTTTTT. Translated, it gives CASENPGTVPNEKLFF.

The chain has TRBV27 and TRBJ2-1; TRBD2 is a possible D gene (5 bases). The V and J ends lost 3 bases and 9 bases respectively, with 9 bases between them. The V gene's germline CDR1 is MNHEY and CDR2 SMNVEV (reference sequence). The length of the CDR3 is 12 residues. DNA of the CDR3: TGTGCCAGCAGTTTTCGGGGTGGTGAGCAGTTCTTC. The encoded protein is CASSFRGGEQFF.

The rearrangement links TRBV4-1 to TRBJ2-1; maybe TRBD2 (6 bases). The CDR3 loop spans 16 amino acids. V gave up 4 bases and J gave up 4 bases, with 17 bases separating them. CDR1 and CDR2 (germline): MGHRA, YSYEKL. The CDR3 DNA reads TGCGCCAGCAGCCCTGACGGGACTCCCAAGTACAATGAGCAGTTCTTC. It codes for CASSPDGTPKYNEQFF.

The gene calls are TRBV19 and TRBJ2-2, with no clear D. The germline gives CDR1 LNHDA, CDR2 SQIVND (reference sequence). The ends were cut back, 9 bases at V and 6 bases at J, with 8 bases in the middle. The CDR3 has 11 amino acids. CDR3 sequence reads: CASDRAGELFF. The CDR3 DNA reads as TGTGCCAGCGACCGGGCCGGGGAGCTGTTTTTT.

The genes are TRBV5-1 and TRBJ2-7, with 8 positions matching TRBD2. Germline lookup yields CDR1 SGHRS and CDR2 YFSETQ. The CDR3 is made up of 15 amino acids. V lost 8 bases, J lost 2 bases, and 12 bases stayed unmatched. This CDR3 reads CASFIRPGGPYEQYF. CDR3 nucleotides: TGCGCCAGTTTTATCCGCCCGGGAGGGCCCTACGAGCAGTACTTC.

This chain links TRBV5-4 with TRBJ2-2; 15 nucleotides align to TRBD2. The CDR3 contains 17 residues. Looked up from germline, CDR1 is SGHNT and CDR2 is YYREEE (reference sequence). Germline trimming cut 4 bases from V and 9 bases from J; bases unmatched to any gene: 10. CDR3 DNA sequence: TGTGCCAGCAGCAGGACTAGCGGGGGGGACACTTTTCGGGAGCTGTTTTTT. This encodes CASSRTSGGDTFRELFF.

The V call is TRBV7-2, the J call TRBJ2-3; no clear D gene. The ends were cut back, 4 bases at V and 6 bases at J, with 11 bases in the middle. The germline V gene encodes CDR1 SGHTA and CDR2 FQGNSA. This CDR3 has 13 amino acids. This chain's CDR3 is CASSSVWLDTQYF. DNA for the CDR3: TGTGCCAGCAGCTCCGTTTGGCTGGATACGCAGTATTTT. Based on the CDR3 plus reference TRBV7-2 and TRBJ2-3, the full variable domain is GAGVSQSPSNKVTEKGKDVELRCDPISGHTALYWYRQSLGQGLEFLIYFQGNSAPDKSGLPSDRFSAERTGGSVSTLTIQRTQQEDSAVYLCASSSVWLDTQYFGPGTRLTVL.